The rows below give T cell receptor beta chains drawn from one sample of a study of vaccination effects on CD4 cells after COVID-19. The method was immunoSEQ multiplex PCR; TCRdb's version includes in-frame clones alone and lacks a portion of them. In the table there are 55,000 to 70,000 clones, roughly 76% of which are singletons. These receptors lack a known antigen. Material: CD4+ T cells from PBMCs cultured with HCoV-OC43 spike peptides, obtained after COVID-19 vaccination. The receptors were gathered from a human donor who received a COVID-19 vaccine. The CDR3 runs from the conserved cysteine through the conserved F or W. A D gene is named only where the DNA matches it firmly. Expanded clones are given a class, and other clones once, few, many or no size at all.

v_gene	j_gene	d_gene	len	abundance	CDR3aa	CDR3nt
TRBV28	TRBJ1-1	TRBD1	15	-	CASSPETGISTEAFF	TGTGCCAGCAGTCCGGAGACAGGGATAAGCACTGAAGCTTTCTTT
TRBV2	TRBJ1-6	TRBD1	14	-	CASSRDSLISPLHF	TGTGCCAGCAGTCGGGACAGCCTAATTTCCCCCCTCCACTTT
TRBV5-4	TRBJ1-2	-	12	once	CASSPDTYGYTF	TGTGCCAGCAGCCCTGACACTTATGGCTACACCTTC
TRBV7-3	TRBJ2-1	-	13	-	CASSLKGGTEQFF	TGTGCCAGCAGCTTAAAGGGGGGCACTGAGCAGTTCTTC
TRBV4-1	TRBJ1-1	-	15	-	CASSQEWGAYTEAFF	TGCGCCAGCAGCCAAGAATGGGGGGCGTACACTGAAGCTTTCTTT
TRBV21-1	TRBJ1-2	-	13	-	CASSSDRGRGYTF	TGTGCCAGCAGCAGCGACAGGGGGCGAGGCTACACCTTC
TRBV7-9	TRBJ1-2	-	11	-	CASSFSGGYTF	TGTGCCAGCAGCTTCTCGGGTGGCTACACCTTC
TRBV6-2/TRBV6-3	TRBJ1-5	TRBD1	15	-	CASSWTGVSNQPQHF	TGTGCCAGCAGTTGGACAGGGGTAAGCAATCAGCCCCAGCATTTT
TRBV7-2	TRBJ2-2	TRBD2	17	-	CASTLGLAGGNTGELFF	TGTGCCAGCACCTTGGGTCTAGCGGGGGGAAACACCGGGGAGCTGTTTTTT
TRBV7-9	TRBJ2-4	TRBD2	15	-	CASSPGLVGKNIQYF	TGTGCCAGCAGCCCCGGACTAGTGGGAAAAAACATTCAGTACTTC
TRBV3-1/TRBV3-2	TRBJ1-2	TRBD1	14	-	CASSQGDRGLGYTF	TGTGCCAGCAGCCAAGGGGACAGGGGGCTCGGCTACACCTTC
TRBV7-9	TRBJ2-5	-	13	-	CASSLVNLETQYF	TGTGCCAGCAGCTTAGTGAATTTAGAGACCCAGTACTTC
TRBV10-1	TRBJ2-3	-	14	-	CASSSGGPTDTQYF	TGCGCCAGCAGTTCTGGCGGGCCCACAGATACGCAGTATTTT
TRBV30	TRBJ1-1	-	12	-	CAWSVGGLRAFF	TGTGCCTGGAGTGTTGGGGGGTTAAGAGCTTTCTTT
TRBV4-3	TRBJ2-3	-	17	-	CASSQGYTGWAADTQYF	TGCGCCAGCAGCCAAGGTTATACAGGGTGGGCAGCAGATACGCAGTATTTT
TRBV10-1	TRBJ2-5	-	13	-	CASSPRSQETQYF	TGCGCCAGCAGTCCCAGATCCCAAGAGACCCAGTACTTC
TRBV5-1	TRBJ1-1	-	12	-	CASSLERGEAFF	TGCGCCAGCAGCTTAGAGAGGGGTGAAGCTTTCTTT
TRBV4-1	TRBJ1-3	TRBD1	15	-	CASSQTGGSGNTIYF	TGCGCCAGCAGCCAAACAGGGGGCTCTGGAAACACCATATATTTT
TRBV5-4	TRBJ2-5	-	15	once	CASKNSQQGGETQYF	TGTGCCAGCAAGAATAGTCAGCAAGGTGGAGAGACCCAGTACTTC
TRBV4-1	TRBJ1-1	-	13	-	CASSQGISAEAFF	TGCGCCAGCAGCCAAGGCATATCCGCTGAAGCTTTCTTT
TRBV3-1/TRBV3-2	TRBJ1-3	-	14	-	CASSQLFSGNTIYF	TGTGCCAGCAGCCAATTGTTCTCTGGAAACACCATATATTTT
TRBV24-1	TRBJ2-5	TRBD1	17	-	CATSDRGTGWERETQYF	TGTGCCACCAGTGACAGAGGGACAGGATGGGAGAGGGAGACCCAGTACTTC
TRBV14	TRBJ1-6	-	15	few	CASSLRQGSNSPLHF	TGTGCCAGCAGCCTGAGGCAGGGGAGCAATTCACCCCTCCACTTT
TRBV10-3	TRBJ1-1	-	12	-	CAISESEKEAFF	TGTGCCATCAGTGAGTCAGAGAAGGAAGCTTTCTTT
TRBV30	TRBJ1-4	TRBD1	14	-	CAWTGTGGNEKLFF	TGTGCCTGGACTGGGACAGGGGGTAATGAAAAACTGTTTTTT
TRBV29-1	TRBJ1-4	-	12	-	CSVWQANEKLFF	TGCAGCGTCTGGCAGGCGAATGAAAAACTGTTTTTT
TRBV30	TRBJ1-1	-	15	once	CAWSGRGGRDTEAFF	TGTGCCTGGAGTGGCCGGGGAGGGAGGGACACTGAAGCTTTCTTT
TRBV5-6	TRBJ1-2	-	13	-	CASRGGWNYGYTF	TGTGCCAGCCGAGGGGGATGGAACTATGGCTACACCTTC